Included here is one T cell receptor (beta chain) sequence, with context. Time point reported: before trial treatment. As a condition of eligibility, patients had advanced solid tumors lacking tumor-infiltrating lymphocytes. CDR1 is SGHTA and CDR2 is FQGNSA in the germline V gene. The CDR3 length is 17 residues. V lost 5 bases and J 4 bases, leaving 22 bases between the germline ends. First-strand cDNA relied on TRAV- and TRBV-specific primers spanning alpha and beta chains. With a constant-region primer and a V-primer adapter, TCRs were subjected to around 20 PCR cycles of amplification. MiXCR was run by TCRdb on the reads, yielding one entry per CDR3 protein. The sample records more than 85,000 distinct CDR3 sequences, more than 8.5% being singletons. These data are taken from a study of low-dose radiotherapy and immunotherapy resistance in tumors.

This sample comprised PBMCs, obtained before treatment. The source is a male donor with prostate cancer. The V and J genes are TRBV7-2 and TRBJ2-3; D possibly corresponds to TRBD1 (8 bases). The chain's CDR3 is CASSQNRGGGGSDTQYF. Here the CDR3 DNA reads TGTGCCAGCAGCCAGAACAGGGGGGGGGGAGGATCAGATACGCAGTATTTT. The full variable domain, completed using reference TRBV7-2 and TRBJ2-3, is GAGVSQSPSNKVTEKGKDVELRCDPISGHTALYWYRQSLGQGLEFLIYFQGNSAPDKSGLPSDRFSAERTGGSVSTLTIQRTQQEDSAVYLCASSQNRGGGGSDTQYFGPGTRLTVL.